Listed here is a single T cell receptor beta chain. TCRdb's table, derived via immunoSEQ multiplex PCR, lists solely in-frame clones and lacks some. The sample has 88,000 or so clones, around 88% seen once. This entry belongs to a study of blood T cell repertoires in COVID-19. Germline CDR1 and CDR2: SEHNR and FQNEAQ (reference sequence). This CDR3 has 14 amino acids. V was pared by 5 bases and J by 4 bases, with 14 bases between. V and J are TRBV7-9 and TRBJ1-2, with D perhaps TRBD1 (6 bases). The sample comprised peripheral blood. The TCR was taken from a man aged 55 to 70 with acute or convalescent COVID-19. CDR3 nucleotide sequence: TGTGCCAGCAGCACCGAGACAGGTCTCTATGGCTACACCTTC. Its protein product is CASSTETGLYGYTF.